Below are 15 T cell receptor beta chains sequenced from a single sample in a study of tissue T cells after allogeneic stem cell transplantation. Only in-frame clones appear in the TCRdb table, and some are missing; sequencing was by immunoSEQ multiplex PCR. The table has roughly 7,200 clones, 50% seen once; the top ten hold around 4%. Described time point: mouse harvest day 7 after allogeneic transplant. The graft held 10^6 splenic CD5+ T cells and 10^7 T-cell-depleted bone marrow cells. Material: gut tissue. These receptors were taken from a female BALB/c mouse given C57BL/6 T cells with graft-versus-host disease after an allogeneic hematopoietic cell transplant.

This clone appeared a few times. The gene names given are mouse names. The sequenced part of the CDR3 DNA is TGTGCTAGCAGTAGTAGGGGCGGCACCGGGCAGCTCTAC. Translated: CASSSRGGTGQLY. Given in full, the CDR3 is CASSSRGGTGQLYF. This chain connects TRBV17 to TRBJ2-2; either TRBD1 or TRBD2 may fit D (5 bases each). The read terminates 1 residue before the CDR3 end, so the remaining end is supplied by the germline J gene. There are 14 residues in the CDR3. Trimming removed 3 bases at V and 4 bases at J, with 9 bases between. The germline V gene encodes CDR1 MNHDT and CDR2 YYDKIL.

This clone came up once. Gene names refer to mouse genes. The read finishes 1 residue shy of the CDR3 end, and the germline J gene is used to complete it. V and J are TRBV4 and TRBJ2-1; no firm D call. The CDR3 totals 13 residues. The germline V and J ends were trimmed by 4 bases and 7 bases, with 11 bases remaining between them. Per germline, CDR1 LGHDT and CDR2 YNNKQL (reference sequence). The CDR3 loop reads CASSWGGWAEQFF. CDR3 bases read: TGTGCCAGCAGCTGGGGAGGATGGGCTGAGCAGTTC.

To note about this clone: The genes and germline here are from mouse. The CDR3 end is not reached by the read, which stops 1 residue before it; the germline J gene fills it in. The genes are TRBV16 and TRBJ2-1; 11 nucleotides line up with TRBD2. Germline V gene data show CDR1 as SGHSA and CDR2 as FRNQAP. V lost 5 bases, J lost 3 bases, and 3 bases stayed unmatched. The CDR3 extends over 15 amino acids. The sequenced part of the CDR3 DNA is TGTGCAAGCAGCCTCGACTGGGGGGGCTATGCTGAGCAGTTC. This sequence encodes CASSLDWGGYAEQF. The complete CDR3 protein is CASSLDWGGYAEQFF.

About this clone itself: Any gene name here is a mouse gene name. The read ends 1 residue early relative to the CDR3; the germline J gene fills the gap. The genes are TRBV15 and TRBJ1-1, with a tentative D call TRBD1 (6 bases). This CDR3 has 11 amino acids. Trimming removed 6 bases from V and 7 bases from J, with 9 bases in between. The germline gives CDR1 SGHND, CDR2 FRSKSL. CDR3 sequence reads: CASRTGLEVFF. CDR3 bases read: TGTGCCAGCAGAACAGGGCTAGAAGTCTTC.

Details on this clone: Any gene name here is a mouse gene name. The read halts 1 residue ahead of the CDR3 end, with the missing end drawn from the germline J gene. The V and J genes are TRBV26 and TRBJ2-2; 8 nucleotides line up with TRBD1. After removal of 0 bases from V and 6 bases from J, the junction contained 3 bases not matched to a gene. CDR1 and CDR2 (germline): KGHPV, FQNQEV (reference sequence). The length of the CDR3 is 15 residues. CDR3 protein: CASSLSIQGAGQLYF. Partial CDR3 DNA: TGTGCCAGCAGTCTGTCGATACAGGGGGCCGGGCAGCTCTAC.

With regard to this clone: Gene and germline names: mouse. The CDR3 sequence: CASSQSDNERLFF. The sequenced CDR3 bases are TGTGCCAGCAGCCAATCTGACAACGAAAGATTATTT. J is TRBJ1-4 and V is TRBV5, with unresolved D. The CDR3 extends 1 residue past the end of the read, so its final part is completed from the germline J gene. Trimming stripped 2 bases from V and 4 bases from J, with 5 bases between. Germline CDR1 LGHNA, CDR2 YNLKQL (reference sequence). This CDR3 is 13 amino acids long.

Details on this clone: Mouse names are used for the genes. The read gets to within 1 residue of the CDR3 end, and the germline J gene fills in the rest. This chain uses TRBV23 with TRBJ1-3; TRBD1, as called in the table, went unchecked against the DNA. This CDR3 comprises 15 residues. Per germline, CDR1 KGHTA and CDR2 FQNQQP. CDR3 DNA (partial): TGCTCCAGCAGTCAAGGACAGGGGGCTGGAAATACGCTCTAT. Translation gives CSSSQGQGAGNTLY. Given in full, the CDR3 is CSSSQGQGAGNTLYF.

Comments on this clone: Gene names and germline match the mouse. The read gets to within 1 residue of the CDR3 end, and the germline J gene fills in the rest. This chain uses TRBV2 with TRBJ2-1; 7 bases align to TRBD1. V gave up 1 base and J gave up 7 bases; unmatched junction bases: 4. CDR1 and CDR2 from the germline V gene are LGHNA and YSYQKL. The length of the CDR3 is 14 residues. Here the CDR3 reads CASSQGDRRAEQFF. The CDR3 DNA, read in part, is TGTGCCAGCAGCCAAGGGGACAGAAGGGCTGAGCAGTTC.

A remark on this clone: Mouse germline and gene names are used. From the germline J gene comes the end of the CDR3, since the read stops 1 residue before it. The J gene is TRBJ1-2, the V gene TRBV26; D is uncertain. This CDR3 has 11 amino acids. With 8 bases removed from V and 0 bases from J, the gap between germline ends came to 4 bases. Germline CDR1 and CDR2: KGHPV and FQNQEV (reference sequence). This chain's CDR3 is CASGTNSDYTF. The CDR3 bases that were read are TGTGCCAGCGGGACAAACTCCGACTACACC.

The sample holds a few counts of this clone. Gene names are the mouse ones. The sequenced fragment ends 1 residue before the CDR3 boundary, so the rest is inferred from the germline J gene. V gene TRBV5 combines with J gene TRBJ1-3, with D possibly matching TRBD1 (6 bases). The CDR3 has 15 amino acids. The germline V gene has CDR1 LGHNA and CDR2 YNLKQL (reference sequence). Trimming took off 0 bases at V and 3 bases at J, with 9 bases between the two ends. CDR3 bases read: TGTGCCAGCAGCCAAGATCCCAGGGGTGGAAATACGCTCTAT. Translating it yields CASSQDPRGGNTLY. Given in full, the CDR3 is CASSQDPRGGNTLYF.

Concerning this clone: All gene names here are mouse names. The CDR3 end lies 1 residue beyond the end of the read and is filled in from the germline J gene. This chain links TRBV26 with TRBJ2-7; 7 nucleotides align to TRBD1. Germline CDR1 KGHPV, CDR2 FQNQEV (reference sequence). The CDR3 contains 12 residues. J lost 7 bases, V lost 4 bases, and 4 bases had no gene match. CDR3 bases read: TGTGCCAGCAGTCCAACAGGGGAGGAACAGTAC. Translating it yields CASSPTGEEQY. The complete CDR3 sequence is CASSPTGEEQYF.

In the case of this clone: Genes and germline are mouse. The read stops 1 residue short of the end of the CDR3; the missing end is completed from the germline J gene. The chain combines TRBV26 with TRBJ2-4; 8 bases agree with TRBD1. The junction had 2 bases not matched to a gene; V was cut back by 6 bases and J by 3 bases. This CDR3 has 13 amino acids. Germline assignment: CDR1 KGHPV and CDR2 FQNQEV (reference sequence). The CDR3 bases that were read are TGTGCCAGCAGCCACAGGGGGCAAAACACCTTGTAC. This codes for CASSHRGQNTLY. The entire CDR3 protein reads CASSHRGQNTLYF.

About this clone itself: Each gene name is a mouse one. The sequence runs out 1 residue before the end of the CDR3; the remainder is reconstructed from the germline J gene. V gene TRBV19 combines with J gene TRBJ2-7, with 13 bases aligning to TRBD2. The CDR3 runs to 14 residues. Germline V lookup: CDR1 FNHDT, CDR2 SITEND (reference sequence). Trimming cost V 2 bases and J 7 bases; bases outside gene matches: 3. CDR3 DNA, as far as it was read: TGTGCCAGCAGTATCGGACTGGGGGGGCGGGAACAGTAC. Amino acids: CASSIGLGGREQY. The full CDR3 reads CASSIGLGGREQYF.

To note about this clone: Germline and genes: mouse. The CDR3 end lies 1 residue beyond the end of the read and is filled in from the germline J gene. J is TRBJ2-3 and V is TRBV26; D call uncertain. This CDR3 region has 13 residues. Trimming removed 4 bases from V and 2 bases from J, with 7 bases in between. Germline lookup yields CDR1 KGHPV and CDR2 FQNQEV (reference sequence). CDR3 residues: CASSPDNAETLYF. The CDR3 DNA, read in part, is TGTGCCAGCAGTCCTGACAATGCAGAAACGCTGTAT.

With regard to this clone: A junction boundary mismatches the germline segment, possibly from a read error. The genes are named according to mouse. The observed sequence ends 1 residue before the CDR3 terminus, with the missing tail filled in from the germline J gene. The chain joins TRBV13-1 to TRBJ2-5, with a tentative D call TRBD2 (5 bases). The CDR3 consists of 13 residues. Germline V CDR1 and CDR2: NSHNY, SYGAGN. This chain's CDR3 is CASSDAWGDTQYF. Partial CDR3 DNA: TGTGCCAGCAGCGATGCTTGGGGTGACACCCAGTAC.